A selection of T cell receptor beta chains follows, all from one sample in a study of cytomegalovirus exposure and HLA in healthy donors. Profiled with immunoSEQ multiplex PCR; TCRdb holds only in-frame clones, not every one. Of about 91,000 clones in the sample, roughly two thirds are singletons; the top ten hold about 2.5%. Sequenced material: PBMCs. Receptor source: a human donor in good health. Each CDR3 is given with its conserved first and last residue. Fields, in order: CDR3 DNA, CDR3 protein, D gene, V gene, J gene, clone size. A D gene is named only where the DNA matches it firmly. Size is stated for part of the rows, as once, few or many counts, or as a class when the clone is expanded.

TGTGCCAGCTCCCCTTTAACAGGGGGCCCTTATGGCTACACCTTC	CASSPLTGGPYGYTF	TRBD1	TRBV18	TRBJ1-2	NA
TGTGCCAGCAGCCCGGGTGGGGCAGGGCAGACCTACGAGCAGTACTTC	CASSPGGAGQTYEQYF	NA	TRBV5-4	TRBJ2-7	NA
TGTGCCAGCAGCAGGTCAACAGGAGATACGCAGTATTTT	CASSRSTGDTQYF	NA	TRBV7-9	TRBJ2-3	NA
TGTGCCAGCAGTTTAAGGTCCGCTAGTCTCCACGAGCAGTACTTC	CASSLRSASLHEQYF	NA	TRBV28	TRBJ2-7	once
TGCAGCGTTGTTCGGGCGGGAAGGGAGACCCAGTACTTC	CSVVRAGRETQYF	NA	TRBV29-1	TRBJ2-5	NA
TGTGCCAGCAGCTCTTGGACAGGGTCCAATGAGCAGTTCTTC	CASSSWTGSNEQFF	TRBD1	TRBV11-2	TRBJ2-1	NA
TGTGCCAGCAGTGATAGCAGGGCTAACTATGGCTACACCTTC	CASSDSRANYGYTF	NA	TRBV2	TRBJ1-2	NA
TGTGCCAGCAGCTTACAGGGGACAGGGGAATATGGCTACACCTTC	CASSLQGTGEYGYTF	TRBD1	TRBV7-8	TRBJ1-2	NA
TGTGCCAGCAGCTTAACCGCCTCGGGTACGCAGTATTTT	CASSLTASGTQYF	NA	TRBV7-3	TRBJ2-3	few
TGTGCCAGCAGCTCCGAGGGCACAGGGGGCTGGGGCTACACCTTC	CASSSEGTGGWGYTF	TRBD1	TRBV5-4	TRBJ1-2	NA
TGTGCCAGCAGCCCCGACAGGGCTTATAGCTCCTACAATGAGCAGTTCTTC	CASSPDRAYSSYNEQFF	TRBD1	TRBV5-4	TRBJ2-1	NA
TGTGCCAGCAGCTTGAGGGGTTCCTACGAGCAGTACTTC	CASSLRGSYEQYF	NA	TRBV5-4	TRBJ2-7	NA
TGTGCCAGCGGTACAGGGGCCGGCAATCAGCCCCAGCATTTT	CASGTGAGNQPQHF	TRBD1	TRBV7-2	TRBJ1-5	NA
TGTGCCAGCACCCTCCGGGTCCGAGGGGCAGGGGGGCTCGGGGAGCTGTTTTTT	CASTLRVRGAGGLGELFF	NA	TRBV21-1	TRBJ2-2	NA
TGTGCCAGCAGTCCCGGGGGGAGCACAGATACGCAGTATTTT	CASSPGGSTDTQYF	TRBD2	TRBV5-5	TRBJ2-3	few
TGTGCCAGCAGCCTCCGACAGGACCTAAATGAAAAACTGTTTTTT	CASSLRQDLNEKLFF	NA	TRBV27	TRBJ1-4	NA
TGTGCCAGTAGTATATCTACTGAAGCGCCCCAGCATTTT	CASSISTEAPQHF	NA	TRBV19	TRBJ1-5	NA
TGTGCCAGCAGCTTAGTGGGCGAAGCCTACGAGCAGTACTTC	CASSLVGEAYEQYF	NA	TRBV7-2	TRBJ2-7	few
TGCGCCAGCACCCGGACAGGGCGAGAGACCCAGTACTTC	CASTRTGRETQYF	TRBD1	TRBV10-1	TRBJ2-5	NA
TGTGCCAGCAGCTTAGTAACAGGGGGCACTGAAGCTTTCTTT	CASSLVTGGTEAFF	TRBD1	TRBV7-2	TRBJ1-1	few
TGTGCCAGCAGCCCCCGGCAGGGTAGTTTCCACGAGCAGTACTTC	CASSPRQGSFHEQYF	NA	TRBV7-9	TRBJ2-7	NA